One and the same sample provided the 14 T cell receptor beta chains below, sequenced in a study of cytomegalovirus exposure and HLA in healthy donors. Vbeta (60) and Jbeta (13) primers were used in the PCR. Libraries were prepared by immunoSEQ multiplex PCR; TCRdb keeps only in-frame clonotypes and omits some of them. The sample holds some 190,000 clones, 85% to 90% seen once. The sample comprised PBMCs. All receptors derive from a man under 40 in good health and CMV-seronegative.

CDR3 nucleotides: TGTGCCAGCAGCTCGATCAGGGGGATTTTGAGTTTGGATACGCAGTATTTT. Its protein is CASSSIRGILSLDTQYF. V is TRBV7-8 and J is TRBJ2-3; 7 positions agree with TRBD1. The CDR3 sequence is 17 residues long. J lost 6 bases, V lost 4 bases, and 16 bases had no gene match. The germline CDR1 and CDR2 sequences are SGHVS and FQNEAQ.

In DNA form, the CDR3 reads TGTGCCAGCAGTCGAGGGAGTCGGGGAAACACCATATATTTT. Its protein is CASSRGSRGNTIYF. The genes are TRBV6-5 and TRBJ1-3; the D is unclear. Germline CDR1 reads MNHEY; CDR2 reads SVGAGI. The CDR3 is 14 residues long. V shed 5 bases and J shed 4 bases, with 12 bases lying between them.

This clone has just one count. The chain has TRBV2 and TRBJ1-2; D gene ambiguous. V shed 7 bases and J shed 4 bases, with 13 bases lying between them. CDR1 and CDR2 from the germline V gene are SNHLY and FYNNEI. This CDR3 comprises 13 residues. For the CDR3, the DNA is TGTGCCAGCACGGGGAGGAACAGCTATGGCTACACCTTC. Translating gives CASTGRNSYGYTF.

V and J are TRBV7-2 and TRBJ1-5; a possible D gene is TRBD1 (6 bases). The V and J ends lost 3 bases and 5 bases respectively, with 11 bases between them. Germline V gene lookup returns CDR1 SGHTA and CDR2 FQGNSA. The CDR3 is 14 amino acids. In nucleotides, the CDR3 is TGTGCCAGCAGCTTCAGGGAGGGGGATCAGCCCCAGCATTTT. Encoded protein: CASSFREGDQPQHF.

The gene calls are TRBV4-2 and TRBJ2-1; 9 bases line up with TRBD2. CDR3 size: 16 residues. The junction had 10 bases not matched to a gene; V was cut back by 0 bases and J by 10 bases. Germline-derived CDR1 and CDR2 are LGHNA and YNFKEQ. This chain's CDR3 is CASSQEIGSGGWEQFF. The CDR3 DNA reads as TGTGCCAGCAGCCAAGAGATAGGTAGCGGGGGATGGGAGCAGTTCTTC.

V and J are TRBV11-2 and TRBJ2-3, with 7 bases aligning to TRBD2. This CDR3 has 16 amino acids. Germline V gene sequence: CDR1 SGHAT, CDR2 FQNNGV. V lost 1 base, J lost 0 bases, and 4 bases stayed unmatched. CDR3 sequence reads: CASSLVGGRSTDTQYF. The CDR3 DNA reads as TGTGCCAGCAGCTTAGTCGGCGGGAGAAGCACAGATACGCAGTATTTT.

The V call is TRBV29-1, the J call TRBJ2-3, with a tentative D call TRBD2 (5 bases). CDR1 is SQVTM and CDR2 is ANQGSEA in the germline V gene. Trimming removed 5 bases at V and 0 bases at J, with 21 bases between. This CDR3 is 17 amino acids long. The CDR3, as DNA: TGCAGCGTTCTAGAGGGTCTTGTGGGTACCAGCACAGATACGCAGTATTTT. Translated, it gives CSVLEGLVGTSTDTQYF.

The CDR3 DNA reads as TGTGCCAGCAGTTTCGGGGGTGTGAAGGCAGATACGCAGTATTTT. Amino acid sequence: CASSFGGVKADTQYF. The chain is built from TRBV27 and TRBJ2-3, with D perhaps matching TRBD2 (6 bases). This CDR3 comprises 15 residues. V lost 3 bases, J lost 4 bases, and 14 bases lay in between. The germline V gene has CDR1 MNHEY and CDR2 SMNVEV (reference sequence).

This rearrangement joins TRBV5-1 to TRBJ2-6; D is perhaps TRBD1 (6 bases). V lost 4 bases and J lost 1, with 12 bases in between. The CDR3 runs to 16 residues. Germline V gene lookup returns CDR1 SGHRS and CDR2 YFSETQ. The CDR3 nucleotides are TGCGCCAGCAGCCCTTGGACAGTTTCTGGGGCCAACGTCCTGACTTTC. Residues: CASSPWTVSGANVLTF.

This clone appeared once. The chain recombines TRBV4-3 with TRBJ2-1, with 7 bases that match TRBD2. The V and J ends lost 1 base and 6 bases, in that order; junction bases with no gene match: 3. Germline CDR1 LGHNA, CDR2 YSLEER. This CDR3 region has 14 residues. The DNA of the CDR3 is TGCGCCAGCAGCCAAGGGACTAGTCTCAATGAGCAGTTCTTC. This encodes CASSQGTSLNEQFF.

This clone has more than one count but fewer than ten. The rearrangement joins TRBV7-8 to TRBJ2-7, with D hard to call. Germline values: CDR1 SGHVS, CDR2 FQNEAQ. This CDR3 has 12 residues. The germline V and J ends were trimmed by 5 bases and 0 bases, with 5 bases remaining between them. CDR3 nucleotides: TGTGCCAGCAGCCCCTACTCCTACGAGCAGTACTTC. Protein product: CASSPYSYEQYF.

The chain couples TRBV10-1 to TRBJ2-1; TRBD2 agrees at 8 bases. Germline assignment: CDR1 WNHNN and CDR2 SYGVQD (reference sequence). The CDR3 totals 18 residues. The trim removed 5 bases at V and 4 bases at J, leaving 16 bases unmatched. The CDR3 sequence: CASSPSLYGGAAYNEQFF. The DNA of the CDR3 is TGCGCCAGCAGTCCCTCTCTCTACGGGGGGGCCGCGTACAATGAGCAGTTCTTC.

The rearrangement uses TRBV7-9 and TRBJ2-3, with 9 positions matching TRBD2. V trimming: 7 bases; J trimming: 7 bases; junction bases outside the gene matches: 15. Germline V gives CDR1 SEHNR, CDR2 FQNEAQ (reference sequence). There are 16 residues in the CDR3. In nucleotides, the CDR3 is TGTGCCAGCACCTCCTGGACTAGCGTCAATCCCTATACGCAGTATTTT. As protein: CASTSWTSVNPYTQYF.

This clone was counted only a few times. J is TRBJ1-5 and V is TRBV19; 9 bases fit TRBD1. The germline gives CDR1 LNHDA, CDR2 SQIVND (reference sequence). The CDR3 totals 15 residues. J lost 4 bases, V lost 7 bases, and 8 bases had no gene match. CDR3 coding DNA: TGTGCCAGTAAGGAGGGGACAGGGAGGAATCAGCCCCAGCATTTT. Protein: CASKEGTGRNQPQHF.